This T cell receptor (beta chain) derives from a study of CD8 T cells in Susac syndrome. CD8+ and CD4+ T cells from blood underwent TCR beta sequencing. Relapsing-remitting disease, either stable or active, was present in the multiple sclerosis controls, who were treatment-naive patients. The CD8+ and CD4+ T cells were negatively isolated, with the TEMRA cells enriched by FACS. An amount of RNA that ranged from roughly 0.5 to 1 ug was reverse transcribed with random hexamers. A multiplex approach, immunoSEQ multiplex PCR, amplified TCR beta CDR3 across 54 Vbeta and 13 Jbeta. TCRdb recomputed calls from the immunoSEQ multiplex PCR reads with MiXCR, one row per CDR3 protein. This sample has approximately 230,000 distinct CDR3 sequences, with 93% found just once. Germline lookup yields CDR1 MNHEY and CDR2 SVGEGT. The CDR3 is 14 amino acids. J gave up 3 bases and V 6 bases, and 3 bases lay outside the gene matches.

V is TRBV6-2 or TRBV6-3 and J is TRBJ1-5, with 9 bases that match TRBD1. The origin of this receptor is a human donor with multiple sclerosis. The sample comprised CD4+ T cells from PBMCs. For the CDR3, the DNA is TGTGCCAGCAGGGGGACAGGGAACAATCAGCCCCAGCATTTT. Translating gives CASRGTGNNQPQHF.